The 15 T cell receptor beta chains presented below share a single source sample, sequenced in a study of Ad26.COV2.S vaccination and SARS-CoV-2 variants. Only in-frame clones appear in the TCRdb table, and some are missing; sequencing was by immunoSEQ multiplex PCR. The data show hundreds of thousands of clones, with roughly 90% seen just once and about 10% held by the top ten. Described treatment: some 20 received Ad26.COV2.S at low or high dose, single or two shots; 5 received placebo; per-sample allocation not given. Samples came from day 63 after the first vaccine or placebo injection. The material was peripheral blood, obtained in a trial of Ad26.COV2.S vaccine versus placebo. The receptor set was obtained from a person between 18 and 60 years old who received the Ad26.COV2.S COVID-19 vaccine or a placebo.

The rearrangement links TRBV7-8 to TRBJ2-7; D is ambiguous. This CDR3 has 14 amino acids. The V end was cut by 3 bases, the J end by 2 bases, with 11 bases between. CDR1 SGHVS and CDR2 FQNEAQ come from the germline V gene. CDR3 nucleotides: TGTGCCAGCAGCTTTTTTGAAGGAGCCTACGAGCAGTACTTC. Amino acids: CASSFFEGAYEQYF.

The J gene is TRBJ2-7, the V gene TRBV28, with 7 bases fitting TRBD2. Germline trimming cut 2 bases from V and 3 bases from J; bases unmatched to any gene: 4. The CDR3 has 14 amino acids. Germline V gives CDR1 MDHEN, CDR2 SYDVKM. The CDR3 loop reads CASSLREVFYEQYF. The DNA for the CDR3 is TGTGCCAGCAGTTTACGGGAGGTATTCTACGAGCAGTACTTC.

The CDR3 DNA follows: TGTGCCAGCAGCCAGCAGGGGGAAGGGGGCTACGAGCAGTACTTC. Translation gives CASSQQGEGGYEQYF. The V gene is TRBV3-1 (or the pseudogene TRBV3-2), the J gene TRBJ2-7; TRBD1 matches at 7 bases. V trimming: 3 bases; J trimming: 3 bases; junction bases outside the gene matches: 8. This CDR3 comprises 15 residues. The germline gives CDR1 LGHDT, CDR2 YNNKEL (reference sequence).

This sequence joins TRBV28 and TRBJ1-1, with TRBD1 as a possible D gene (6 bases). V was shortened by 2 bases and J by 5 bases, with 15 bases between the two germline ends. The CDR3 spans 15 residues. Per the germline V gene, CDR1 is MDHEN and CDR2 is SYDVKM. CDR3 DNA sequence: TGTGCCAGCAGTTTACCGGACAGTAAGAGAACTGAAGCTTTCTTT. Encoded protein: CASSLPDSKRTEAFF.

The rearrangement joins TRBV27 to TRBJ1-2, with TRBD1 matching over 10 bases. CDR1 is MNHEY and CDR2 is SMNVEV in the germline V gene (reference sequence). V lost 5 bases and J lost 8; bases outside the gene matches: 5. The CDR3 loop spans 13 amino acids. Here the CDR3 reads CASSRQGARGYTF. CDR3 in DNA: TGTGCCAGCAGTCGACAGGGGGCGCGAGGCTACACCTTC.

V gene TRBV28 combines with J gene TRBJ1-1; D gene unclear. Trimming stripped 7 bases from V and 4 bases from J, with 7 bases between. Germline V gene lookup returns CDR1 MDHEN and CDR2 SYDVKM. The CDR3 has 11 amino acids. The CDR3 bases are TGTGCCAGCACGGGGATCACTGAAGCTTTCTTT. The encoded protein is CASTGITEAFF. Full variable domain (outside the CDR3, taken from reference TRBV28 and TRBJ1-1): DVKVTQSSRYLVKRTGEKVFLECVQDMDHENMFWYRQDPGLGLRLIYFSYDVKMKEKGDIPEGYSVSREKKERFSLILESASTNQTSMYLCASTGITEAFFGQGTRLTVV.

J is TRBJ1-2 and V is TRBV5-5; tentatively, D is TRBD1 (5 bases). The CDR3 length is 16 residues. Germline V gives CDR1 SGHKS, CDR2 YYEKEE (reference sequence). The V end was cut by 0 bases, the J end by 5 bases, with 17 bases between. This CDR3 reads CASSLGGRGSRYGYTF. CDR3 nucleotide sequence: TGTGCCAGCAGCTTGGGGGGCCGGGGCTCCCGATATGGCTACACCTTC.

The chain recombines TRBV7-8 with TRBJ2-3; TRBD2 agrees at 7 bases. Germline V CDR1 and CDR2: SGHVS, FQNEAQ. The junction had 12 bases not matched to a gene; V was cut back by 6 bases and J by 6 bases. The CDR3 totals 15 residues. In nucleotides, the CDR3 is TGTGCCAGCAGTTTCTCTAGCGGCCGGGGGGATACGCAGTATTTT. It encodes CASSFSSGRGDTQYF.

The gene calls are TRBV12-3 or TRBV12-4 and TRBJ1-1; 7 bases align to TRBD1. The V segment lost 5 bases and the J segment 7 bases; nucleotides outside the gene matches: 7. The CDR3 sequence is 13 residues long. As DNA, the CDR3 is TGTGCCAGCAGTCAGGGGGAGCACCTTGAAGCTTTCTTT. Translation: CASSQGEHLEAFF.

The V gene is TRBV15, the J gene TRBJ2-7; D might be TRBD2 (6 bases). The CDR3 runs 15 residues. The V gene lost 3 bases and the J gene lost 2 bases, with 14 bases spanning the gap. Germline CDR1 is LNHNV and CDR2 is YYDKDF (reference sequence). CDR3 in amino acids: CATSSYRDSAYEQYF. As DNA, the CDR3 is TGTGCCACCAGCAGCTACCGGGACTCGGCCTACGAGCAGTACTTC.

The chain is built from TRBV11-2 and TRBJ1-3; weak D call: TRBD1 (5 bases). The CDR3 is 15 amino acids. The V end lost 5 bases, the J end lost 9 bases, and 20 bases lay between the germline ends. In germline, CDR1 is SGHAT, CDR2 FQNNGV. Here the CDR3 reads CASSQNGGGVGTIYF. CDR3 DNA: TGTGCCAGCAGCCAAAACGGCGGGGGGGTAGGCACCATATATTTT.

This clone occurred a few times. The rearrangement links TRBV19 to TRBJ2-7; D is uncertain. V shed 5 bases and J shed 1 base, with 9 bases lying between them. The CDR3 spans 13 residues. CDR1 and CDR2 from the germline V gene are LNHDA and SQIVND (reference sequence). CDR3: CASSGYGSYEQYF. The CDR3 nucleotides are TGTGCCAGTAGTGGATATGGATCCTACGAGCAGTACTTC.

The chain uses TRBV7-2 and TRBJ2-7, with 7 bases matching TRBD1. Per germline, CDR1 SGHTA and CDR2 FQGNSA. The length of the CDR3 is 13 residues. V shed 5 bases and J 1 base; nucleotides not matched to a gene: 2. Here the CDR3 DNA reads TGTGCCAGCAGCCCAGGGGGTTCCTACGAGCAGTACTTC. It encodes CASSPGGSYEQYF.

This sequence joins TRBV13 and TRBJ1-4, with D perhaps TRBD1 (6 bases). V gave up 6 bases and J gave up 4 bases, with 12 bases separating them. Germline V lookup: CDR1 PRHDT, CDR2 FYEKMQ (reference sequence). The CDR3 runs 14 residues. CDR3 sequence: CASSLSGVNEKLFF. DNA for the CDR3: TGTGCCAGCAGTCTCTCAGGGGTTAATGAAAAACTGTTTTTT. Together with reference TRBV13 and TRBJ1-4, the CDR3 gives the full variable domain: AAGVIQSPRHLIKEKRETATLKCYPIPRHDTVYWYQQGPGQDPQFLISFYEKMQSDKGSIPDRFSAQQFSDYHSELNMSSLELGDSALYFCASSLSGVNEKLFFGSGTQLSVL.

CDR3 nucleotide sequence: TGTGCCAGCAGCTTACTCATCAGCGGGGGAGGCTACAATGAGCAGTTCTTC. It translates to CASSLLISGGGYNEQFF. This chain joins TRBV11-2 and TRBJ2-1, with 8 bases matching TRBD2. The V gene's germline CDR1 is SGHAT and CDR2 FQNNGV. CDR3 length: 17 residues. V dropped 2 bases and J dropped 3; count of bases not matched to a gene: 9.